This T cell receptor beta chain derives from a study of cytomegalovirus exposure and HLA in healthy donors. Clones were read by immunoSEQ multiplex PCR, and TCRdb kept only the in-frame ones, dropping some. The repertoire includes 65,000 to 70,000 clones, about 90% of them detected once, and just over 3% sits in the top ten. The germline CDR1 and CDR2 sequences are SGDLS and YYNGEE. The CDR3 sequence is 15 residues long. The J segment lost 4 bases and the V segment lost 5 bases, leaving 5 bases of the junction unmatched. The donors were members of the validation cohort comprising some 130 subjects, separate from the roughly 680-subject first cohort.

The gene calls are TRBV9 and TRBJ2-6, with 8 bases matching TRBD1. The receptor was derived from a man in his late teens or twenties in good health and CMV-seronegative. The sequenced material came from PBMCs. The CDR3: CASSVQGGGANVLTF. The CDR3 DNA is TGTGCCAGCAGTGTACAGGGGGGCGGGGCCAACGTCCTGACTTTC.